The next 19 T cell receptor beta chains were all read from a single sample in a study of shared clonotypes between healthy human individuals. Profiling relied on immunoSEQ multiplex PCR, and the TCRdb table lists in-frame clones only, not all of them. The sample has 1,400,000 or so clones, approximately 98.5% seen once. The sample consisted of naive CD4+ T cells sorted from blood. Subset given: CD45RA+ positively selected. These receptors originate from a man aged 30 to 45 in good health.

The chain recombines TRBV9 with TRBJ1-2, with TRBD1 matching 9 bases. The V gene end was trimmed by 0 bases and the J gene end by 5 bases; junction bases not matched to a gene: 8. The CDR3 spans 16 residues. Looked up from germline, CDR1 is SGDLS and CDR2 is YYNGEE. In DNA form, the CDR3 reads TGTGCCAGCAGCGTAGATTTAGGGACAGGGTCATATGGCTACACCTTC. Protein product: CASSVDLGTGSYGYTF.

The gene calls are TRBV5-1 and TRBJ1-1; TRBD1 is a possible D gene (6 bases). Looked up from germline, CDR1 is SGHRS and CDR2 is YFSETQ. V was clipped by 4 bases and J by 6 bases, with 22 bases between them. This CDR3 has 16 residues. CDR3 coding DNA: TGCGCCAGCAGCCCTATCGCAGGGACAATAGTGGCTGAAGCTTTCTTT. Its translation is CASSPIAGTIVAEAFF.

The chain couples TRBV5-5 to TRBJ2-4, with D tentatively TRBD2 (6 bases). In germline, CDR1 is SGHKS, CDR2 YYEKEE (reference sequence). The germline V and J ends were trimmed by 1 base and 7 bases, with 15 bases remaining between them. This CDR3 spans 15 amino acids. Written as DNA, the CDR3 is TGTGCCAGCAGCTTGAGCGTGGGAGGCGGGAACATTCAGTACTTC. As protein: CASSLSVGGGNIQYF.

Worth noting for this clone: At the DNA level, this CDR3 is encoded by other sequences in the same sample as well. The rearrangement links TRBV18 to TRBJ2-7, with unresolved D. There are 14 residues in the CDR3. The germline V gene encodes CDR1 KGHSH and CDR2 LQKENI. The V end lost 3 bases, the J end lost 0 bases, and 9 bases lay between the germline ends. In nucleotides, the CDR3 is TGTGCCAGCTCACCCTTGGATAGCTCCTACGAGCAGTACTTC. Protein sequence: CASSPLDSSYEQYF. Combining the CDR3 with reference TRBV18 and TRBJ2-7 gives the whole variable domain NAGVMQNPRHLVRRRGQEARLRCSPMKGHSHVYWYRQLPEEGLKFMVYLQKENIIDESGMPKERFSAEFPKEGPSILRIQQVVRGDSAAYFCASSPLDSSYEQYFGPGTRLTVT.

CDR3 residues: CASSDWPISGNTIYF. The CDR3 nucleotides are TGTGCCAGCAGTGATTGGCCGATCTCTGGAAACACCATATATTTT. This chain uses TRBV6-1 with TRBJ1-3; no definite D call. V lost 3 bases to trimming and J lost 0 bases, with 9 bases between them. Looked up from germline, CDR1 is MNHNS and CDR2 is SASEGT. The CDR3 runs 15 residues.

The CDR3 here is CASSETGENQPQHF. The CDR3 DNA is TGTGCCAGCAGTGAAACAGGAGAAAATCAGCCCCAGCATTTT. The chain is built from TRBV2 and TRBJ1-5; a weak D match, TRBD1 (5 bases). Germline V lookup: CDR1 SNHLY, CDR2 FYNNEI. The length of the CDR3 is 14 residues. Trimming shortened V by 2 bases and J by 4 bases, and 9 bases separated the two germline ends.

The rearrangement links TRBV7-3 to TRBJ2-5, with 7 bases lining up with TRBD2. The germline V gene has CDR1 SGHTA and CDR2 FQGTGA. The CDR3 is 16 amino acids. V dropped 5 bases and J dropped 4; count of bases not matched to a gene: 13. The CDR3 DNA reads as TGTGCCAGCAGCCTCCGGCAAGCGGGACGCGGAGAGACCCAGTACTTC. Translated: CASSLRQAGRGETQYF.

This chain uses TRBV5-1 with TRBJ1-1; D may be TRBD1 (5 bases). Per the germline V gene, CDR1 is SGHRS and CDR2 is YFSETQ. The V and J ends lost 5 bases and 3 bases respectively, with 23 bases between them. The CDR3 spans 17 residues. The CDR3 bases are TGCGCCAGCAGTTTGAACCCCCAGCGAGTAGGGGACACTGAAGCTTTCTTT. Translated, it gives CASSLNPQRVGDTEAFF. The complete variable domain, with remaining parts taken from reference TRBV5-1 and TRBJ1-1, reads KAGVTQTPRYLIKTRGQQVTLSCSPISGHRSVSWYQQTPGQGLQFLFEYFSETQRNKGNFPGRFSGRQFSNSRSEMNVSTLELGDSALYLCASSLNPQRVGDTEAFFGQGTRLTVV.

J is TRBJ2-6 and V is TRBV5-1; D gene uncertain. Germline assignment: CDR1 SGHRS and CDR2 YFSETQ. The CDR3 sequence is 14 residues long. Deletions cut 1 base from V and 3 bases from J, with 5 bases between. The CDR3 nucleotides read TGCGCCAGCAGCTTGTCGGTTGGGGCCAACGTCCTGACTTTC. Amino acids: CASSLSVGANVLTF.

This clone appeared a single time. The same CDR3 can be traced to other DNA sequences in this sample. This chain links TRBV2 with TRBJ1-5; D is unclear. The V gene lost 5 bases and the J gene lost 1 base, with 6 bases spanning the gap. CDR3 length: 13 residues. In germline, CDR1 is SNHLY, CDR2 FYNNEI. The CDR3 nucleotides are TGTGCCAGCAGTTCAGGAAGCAATCAGCCCCAGCATTTT. Its protein is CASSSGSNQPQHF.

The chain uses TRBV7-2 and TRBJ2-5, with D possibly TRBD1 on 6 matching bases. Germline-derived CDR1 and CDR2 are SGHTA and FQGNSA. The V and J ends lost 0 bases and 1 base respectively, with 9 bases between them. CDR3 length: 15 amino acids. The CDR3 region is CASSLALTGQETQYF. The CDR3 DNA reads TGTGCCAGCAGCTTAGCGCTGACAGGCCAAGAGACCCAGTACTTC.

The chain combines TRBV5-1 with TRBJ2-3; 10 bases are shared with TRBD2. With 3 bases clipped from V and 4 bases from J, the junction kept 11 bases outside the gene matches. This CDR3 region has 17 residues. Germline CDR1 SGHRS, CDR2 YFSETQ. The CDR3 loop reads CASSSGVVAGGADTQYF. The CDR3 DNA follows: TGCGCCAGCAGCTCCGGAGTCGTAGCGGGAGGCGCAGATACGCAGTATTTT.

The V gene is TRBV6-1, the J gene TRBJ2-7, with unresolved D. The V gene's germline CDR1 is MNHNS and CDR2 SASEGT. There are 11 residues in the CDR3. Deletions cut 8 bases from V and 4 bases from J, with 9 bases between. In nucleotides, the CDR3 is TGTGCCAGCCCCGGTGTATACGAGCAGTACTTC. Encoded protein: CASPGVYEQYF.

The genes are TRBV4-1 and TRBJ1-4, with 10 bases aligning to TRBD1. The length of the CDR3 is 15 residues. V shed 3 bases, J shed 8 bases, and the junction held 6 bases outside the gene matches. The germline V gene encodes CDR1 MGHRA and CDR2 YSYEKL. The CDR3: CASSHPDRGHEKLFF. The CDR3 DNA reads as TGCGCCAGCAGCCACCCAGACAGGGGGCACGAAAAACTGTTTTTT.

The rearrangement links TRBV19 to TRBJ2-2; D is perhaps TRBD2 (5 bases). CDR1 is LNHDA and CDR2 is SQIVND in the germline V gene (reference sequence). V was cut by 3 bases and J by 0 bases, with 5 bases left in between. The CDR3 runs 14 residues. Written as DNA, the CDR3 is TGTGCCAGTAGTATCGGGACGAACACCGGGGAGCTGTTTTTT. Protein: CASSIGTNTGELFF.

The chain employs TRBV11-2 and TRBJ2-7; TRBD1 agrees at 7 bases. Germline CDR1 SGHAT, CDR2 FQNNGV. The junction had 11 bases not matched to a gene; V was cut back by 4 bases and J by 5 bases. The CDR3 covers 15 residues. The CDR3 bases are TGTGCCAGCAGCTCAAACAGGGGACGGACTCACGAGCAGTACTTC. This codes for CASSSNRGRTHEQYF.

This chain links TRBV6-6 with TRBJ1-1, with D unclear. The CDR3 is 13 amino acids. V shed 3 bases and J shed 1 base, with 6 bases lying between them. Germline-derived CDR1 and CDR2 are MNHNY and SVGAGI (reference sequence). The CDR3 sequence is CASSYNRNTEAFF. CDR3 in DNA: TGTGCCAGCAGTTATAACAGGAACACTGAAGCTTTCTTT.

The chain couples TRBV2 to TRBJ2-7; D is uncertain. Trimming cost V 6 bases and J 0 bases, with 9 bases left between them. This CDR3 is 13 amino acids long. Germline CDR1 and CDR2: SNHLY and FYNNEI. The CDR3 DNA is TGTGCCAGCAGAGCCGGATTCTCCTACGAGCAGTACTTC. Amino acids: CASRAGFSYEQYF.

This chain connects TRBV28 to TRBJ2-7; D may be TRBD2 (6 bases). The ends were cut back, 5 bases at V and 2 bases at J, with 19 bases in the middle. Per germline, CDR1 MDHEN and CDR2 SYDVKM. CDR3 length equals 16 residues. This CDR3 is CASSTPPGLDTYEQYF. The CDR3 DNA reads as TGTGCCAGCAGTACACCTCCGGGACTGGATACCTACGAGCAGTACTTC.